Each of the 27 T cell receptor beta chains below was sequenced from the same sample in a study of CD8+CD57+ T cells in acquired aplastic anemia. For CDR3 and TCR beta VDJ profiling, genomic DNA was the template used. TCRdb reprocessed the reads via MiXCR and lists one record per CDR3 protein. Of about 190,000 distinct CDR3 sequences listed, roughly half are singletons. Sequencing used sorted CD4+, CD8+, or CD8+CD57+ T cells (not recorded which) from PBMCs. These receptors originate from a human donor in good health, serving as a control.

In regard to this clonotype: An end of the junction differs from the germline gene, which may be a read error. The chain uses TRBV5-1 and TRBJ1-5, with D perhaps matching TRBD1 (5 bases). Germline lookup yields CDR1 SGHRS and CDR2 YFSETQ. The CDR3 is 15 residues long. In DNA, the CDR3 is TGCGCCAGCAGCTTGGGACAGCCGGGCAATCTGCCCCAGCATTTT. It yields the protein CASSLGQPGNLPQHF.

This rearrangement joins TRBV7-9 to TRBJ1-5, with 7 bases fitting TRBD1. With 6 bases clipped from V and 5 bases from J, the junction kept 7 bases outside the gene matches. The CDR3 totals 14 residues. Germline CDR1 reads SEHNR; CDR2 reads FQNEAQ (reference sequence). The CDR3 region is CASRPTGTDQPQHF. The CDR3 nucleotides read TGTGCCAGCAGACCGACAGGGACGGATCAGCCCCAGCATTTT.

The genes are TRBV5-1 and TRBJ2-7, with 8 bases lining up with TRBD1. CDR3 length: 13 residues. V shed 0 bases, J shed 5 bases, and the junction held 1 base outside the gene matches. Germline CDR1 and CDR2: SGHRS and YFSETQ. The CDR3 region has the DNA TGCGCCAGCAGCTTGGCACAGGGGGACGAGCAGTACTTC. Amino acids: CASSLAQGDEQYF.

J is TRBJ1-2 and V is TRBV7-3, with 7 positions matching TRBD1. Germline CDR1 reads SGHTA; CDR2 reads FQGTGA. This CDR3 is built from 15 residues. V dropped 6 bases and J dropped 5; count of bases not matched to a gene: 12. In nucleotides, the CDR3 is TGTGCCAGCAGTCACCGAGGAGGGGGCCGGTATGGCTACACCTTC. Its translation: CASSHRGGGRYGYTF.

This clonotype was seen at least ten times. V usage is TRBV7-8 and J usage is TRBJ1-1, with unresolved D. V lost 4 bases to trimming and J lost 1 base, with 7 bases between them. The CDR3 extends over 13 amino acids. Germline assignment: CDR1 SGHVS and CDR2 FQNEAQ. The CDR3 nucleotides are TGTGCCAGCAGCTGGGCAGGGAACACTGAAGCTTTCTTT. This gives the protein CASSWAGNTEAFF. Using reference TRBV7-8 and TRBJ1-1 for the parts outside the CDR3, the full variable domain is GAGVSQSPRYKVAKRGQDVALRCDPISGHVSLFWYQQALGQGPEFLTYFQNEAQLDKSGLPSDRFFAERPEGSVSTLKIQRTQQEDSAVYLCASSWAGNTEAFFGQGTRLTVV.

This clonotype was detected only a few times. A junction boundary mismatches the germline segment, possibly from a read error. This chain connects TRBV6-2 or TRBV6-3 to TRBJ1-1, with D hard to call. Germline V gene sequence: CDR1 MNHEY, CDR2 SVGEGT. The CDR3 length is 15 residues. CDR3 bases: TGTGCCAGCAGTTCTGTGTCTGGCGGAGTCACTGGAGCTTTCTTT. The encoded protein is CASSSVSGGVTGAFF.

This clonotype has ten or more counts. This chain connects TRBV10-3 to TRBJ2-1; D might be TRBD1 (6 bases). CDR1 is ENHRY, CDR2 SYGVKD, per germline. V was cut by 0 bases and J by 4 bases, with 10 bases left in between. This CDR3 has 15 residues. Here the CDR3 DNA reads TGTGCCATCAGTGAGTCGAGCGACAGGTACAATGAGCAGTTCTTC. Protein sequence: CAISESSDRYNEQFF.

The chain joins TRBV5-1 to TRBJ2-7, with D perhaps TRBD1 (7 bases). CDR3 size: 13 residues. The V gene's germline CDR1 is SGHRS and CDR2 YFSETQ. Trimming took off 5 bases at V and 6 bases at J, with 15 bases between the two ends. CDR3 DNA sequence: TGCGCCAGCAGGGAGGGGGCCGGGGGCGAGCAGTACTTC. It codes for CASREGAGGEQYF.

This CDR3 is CSASGQEGYEQYF. The CDR3 DNA follows: TGCAGTGCCTCCGGACAGGAAGGATACGAGCAGTACTTC. The gene calls are TRBV20-1 and TRBJ2-7; 7 bases map to TRBD1. The ends lost 6 bases at V and 4 bases at J; junction bases unmatched: 9. The CDR3 totals 13 residues. Germline V lookup: CDR1 DFQATT, CDR2 SNEGSKA (reference sequence).

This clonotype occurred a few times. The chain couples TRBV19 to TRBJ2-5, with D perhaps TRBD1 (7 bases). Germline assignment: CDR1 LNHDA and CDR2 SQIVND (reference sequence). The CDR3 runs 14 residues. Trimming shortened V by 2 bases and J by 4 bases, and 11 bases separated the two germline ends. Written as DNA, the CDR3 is TGTGCCAGTAGTATAAGACAGGGAGGAGAGACCCAGTACTTC. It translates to CASSIRQGGETQYF.

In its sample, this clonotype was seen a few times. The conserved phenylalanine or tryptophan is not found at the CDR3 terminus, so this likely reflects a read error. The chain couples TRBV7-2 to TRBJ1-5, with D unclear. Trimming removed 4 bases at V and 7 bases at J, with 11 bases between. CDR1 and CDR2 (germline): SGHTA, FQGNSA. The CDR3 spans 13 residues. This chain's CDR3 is CASSSGLKQPQHL. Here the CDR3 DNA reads TGTGCCAGCAGCTCCGGACTGAAACAGCCCCAGCATCTT.

The CDR3 nucleotides read TGCGCCAGCAGCCAAGGAGCGGGGGGGACCTACAATGAGCAGTTCTTC. It translates to CASSQGAGGTYNEQFF. The gene calls are TRBV4-3 and TRBJ2-1, with TRBD2 matching 10 bases. V was pared by 1 base and J by 2 bases, with 2 bases of the junction left unmatched. The CDR3 loop spans 16 amino acids. The germline V gene encodes CDR1 LGHNA and CDR2 YSLEER.

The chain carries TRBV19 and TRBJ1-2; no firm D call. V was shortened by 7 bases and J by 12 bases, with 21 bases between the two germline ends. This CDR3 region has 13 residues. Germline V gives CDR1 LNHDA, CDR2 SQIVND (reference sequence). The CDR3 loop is CASMQSPFSGNTF. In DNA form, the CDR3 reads TGTGCCAGTATGCAGAGCCCATTCTCTGGAAACACCTTC.

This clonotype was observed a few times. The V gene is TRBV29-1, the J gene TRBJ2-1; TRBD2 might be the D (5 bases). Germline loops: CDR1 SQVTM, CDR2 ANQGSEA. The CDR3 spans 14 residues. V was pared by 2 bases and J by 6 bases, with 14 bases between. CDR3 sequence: CSVERPAVGNEQFF. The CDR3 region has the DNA TGCAGCGTTGAACGGCCAGCGGTGGGCAATGAGCAGTTCTTC.

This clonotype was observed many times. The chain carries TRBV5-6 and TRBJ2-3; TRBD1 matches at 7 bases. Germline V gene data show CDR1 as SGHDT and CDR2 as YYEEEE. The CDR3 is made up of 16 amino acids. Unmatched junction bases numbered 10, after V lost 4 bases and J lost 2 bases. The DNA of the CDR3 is TGTGCCAGCAGCCGATCGGACAGGACCTACACAGATACGCAGTATTTT. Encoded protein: CASSRSDRTYTDTQYF.

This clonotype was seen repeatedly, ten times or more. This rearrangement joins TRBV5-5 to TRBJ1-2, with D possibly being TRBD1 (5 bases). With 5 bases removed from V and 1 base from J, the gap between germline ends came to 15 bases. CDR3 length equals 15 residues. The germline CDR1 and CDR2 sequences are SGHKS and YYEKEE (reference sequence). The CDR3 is CASRPQGLINYGYTF. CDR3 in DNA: TGTGCCAGCAGACCGCAGGGCCTGATTAACTATGGCTACACCTTC.

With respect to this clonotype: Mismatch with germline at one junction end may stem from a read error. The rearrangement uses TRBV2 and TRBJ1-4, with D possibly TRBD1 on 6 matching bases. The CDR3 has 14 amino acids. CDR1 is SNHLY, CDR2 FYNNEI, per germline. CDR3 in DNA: TGTGCCGCGTCCTCAGGGGCAACTAATGAAGAACTGTTTTTT. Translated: CAASSGATNEELFF.

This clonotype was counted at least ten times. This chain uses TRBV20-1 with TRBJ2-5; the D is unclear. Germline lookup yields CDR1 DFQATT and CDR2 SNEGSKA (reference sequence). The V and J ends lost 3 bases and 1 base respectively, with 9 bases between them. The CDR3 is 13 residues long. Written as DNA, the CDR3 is TGCAGTGCTAGTAAAGGGCCCCAAGAGACCCAGTACTTC. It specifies CSASKGPQETQYF.

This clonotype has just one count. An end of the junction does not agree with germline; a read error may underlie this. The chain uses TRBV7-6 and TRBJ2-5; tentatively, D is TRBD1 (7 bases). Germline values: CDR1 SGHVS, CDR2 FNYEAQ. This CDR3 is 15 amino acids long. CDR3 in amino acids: CASSSPGGTQETQYF. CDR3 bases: TGTGCCAGCAGCTCACCAGGGGGGACCCAAGAGACCCAGTACTTT.

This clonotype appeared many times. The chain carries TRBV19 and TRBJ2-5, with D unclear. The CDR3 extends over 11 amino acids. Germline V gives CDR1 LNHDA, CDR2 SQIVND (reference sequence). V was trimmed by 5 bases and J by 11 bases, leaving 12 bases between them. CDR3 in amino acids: CASSSGWRQYF. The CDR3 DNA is TGTGCCAGTAGTTCCGGCTGGCGACAGTACTTC.

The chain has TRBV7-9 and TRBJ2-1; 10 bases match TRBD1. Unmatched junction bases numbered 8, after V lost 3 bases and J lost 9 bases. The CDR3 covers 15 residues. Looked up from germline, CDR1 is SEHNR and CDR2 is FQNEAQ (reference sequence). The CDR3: CASSFSDRGGSEQFF. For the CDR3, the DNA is TGTGCCAGCAGCTTTTCGGACAGGGGGGGAAGTGAGCAGTTCTTC.

The CDR3 DNA follows: TGTGCCAGCAGTGAGGGGCAAACTGGGGCCTATGGCTACACCTTC. It specifies CASSEGQTGAYGYTF. The chain links TRBV2 to TRBJ1-2, with D possibly TRBD1 on 5 matching bases. The CDR3 sequence is 15 residues long. Germline CDR1 SNHLY, CDR2 FYNNEI. Trimming removed 3 bases from V and 4 bases from J, with 15 bases in between.

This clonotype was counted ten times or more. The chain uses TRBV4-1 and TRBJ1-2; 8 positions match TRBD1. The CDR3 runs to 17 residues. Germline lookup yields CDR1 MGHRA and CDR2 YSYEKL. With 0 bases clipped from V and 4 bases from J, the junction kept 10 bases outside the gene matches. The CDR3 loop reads CASSQDPGTGDLYGYTF. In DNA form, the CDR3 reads TGCGCCAGCAGCCAAGACCCTGGGACAGGAGACCTCTATGGCTACACCTTC.

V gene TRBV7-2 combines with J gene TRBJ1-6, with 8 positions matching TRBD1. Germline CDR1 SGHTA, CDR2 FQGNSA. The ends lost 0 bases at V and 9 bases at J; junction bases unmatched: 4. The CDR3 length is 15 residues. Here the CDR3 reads CASSLAPGTGSPLHF. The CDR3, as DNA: TGTGCCAGCAGCTTAGCGCCGGGGACAGGTTCACCCCTCCACTTT.

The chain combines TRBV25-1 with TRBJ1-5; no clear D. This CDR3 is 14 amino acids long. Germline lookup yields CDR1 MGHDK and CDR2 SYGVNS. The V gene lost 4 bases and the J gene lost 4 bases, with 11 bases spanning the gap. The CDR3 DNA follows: TGTGCCAGCAGTGCAGTTGTAAGTAATCAGCCCCAGCATTTT. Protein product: CASSAVVSNQPQHF.

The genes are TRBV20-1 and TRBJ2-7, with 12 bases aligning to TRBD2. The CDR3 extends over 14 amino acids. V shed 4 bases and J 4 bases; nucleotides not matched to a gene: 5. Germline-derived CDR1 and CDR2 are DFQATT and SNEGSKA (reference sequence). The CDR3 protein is CSATSSGRVYEQYF. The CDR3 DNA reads TGCAGTGCTACCTCTAGCGGGAGGGTGTACGAGCAGTACTTC.

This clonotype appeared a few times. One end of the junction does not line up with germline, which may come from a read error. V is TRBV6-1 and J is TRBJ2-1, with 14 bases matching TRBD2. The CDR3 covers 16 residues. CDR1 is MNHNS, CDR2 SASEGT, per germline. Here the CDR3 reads CASSLLRLAGGNEQCF. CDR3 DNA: TGTGCCAGCAGTTTACTCCGACTAGCGGGGGGGAATGAGCAGTGCTTC.